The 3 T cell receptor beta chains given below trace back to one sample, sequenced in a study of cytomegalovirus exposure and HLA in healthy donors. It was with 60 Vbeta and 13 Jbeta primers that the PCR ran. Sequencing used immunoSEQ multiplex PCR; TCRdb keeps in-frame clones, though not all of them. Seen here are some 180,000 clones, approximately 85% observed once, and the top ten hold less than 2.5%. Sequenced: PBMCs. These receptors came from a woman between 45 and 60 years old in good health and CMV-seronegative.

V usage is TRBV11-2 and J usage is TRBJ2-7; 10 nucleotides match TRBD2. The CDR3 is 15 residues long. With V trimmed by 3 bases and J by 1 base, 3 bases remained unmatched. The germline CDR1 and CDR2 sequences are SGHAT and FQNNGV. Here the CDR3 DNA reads TGTGCCAGCAGCTTCACTAGCGGGGATTCCTACGAGCAGTACTTC. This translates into CASSFTSGDSYEQYF.

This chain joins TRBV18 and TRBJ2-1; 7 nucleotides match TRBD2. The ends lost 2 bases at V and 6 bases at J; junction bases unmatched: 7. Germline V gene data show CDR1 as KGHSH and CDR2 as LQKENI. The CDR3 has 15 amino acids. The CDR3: CASSPVTSIGNEQFF. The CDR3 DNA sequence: TGTGCCAGCTCACCAGTGACTAGCATCGGCAATGAGCAGTTCTTC.

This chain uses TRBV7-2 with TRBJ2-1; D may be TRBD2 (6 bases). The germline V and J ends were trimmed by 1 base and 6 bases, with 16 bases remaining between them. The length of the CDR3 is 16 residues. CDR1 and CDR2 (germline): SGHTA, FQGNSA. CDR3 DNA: TGTGCCAGCAGCTTAGGGTTAGCGGTTCGGGCCAATGAGCAGTTCTTC. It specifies CASSLGLAVRANEQFF.